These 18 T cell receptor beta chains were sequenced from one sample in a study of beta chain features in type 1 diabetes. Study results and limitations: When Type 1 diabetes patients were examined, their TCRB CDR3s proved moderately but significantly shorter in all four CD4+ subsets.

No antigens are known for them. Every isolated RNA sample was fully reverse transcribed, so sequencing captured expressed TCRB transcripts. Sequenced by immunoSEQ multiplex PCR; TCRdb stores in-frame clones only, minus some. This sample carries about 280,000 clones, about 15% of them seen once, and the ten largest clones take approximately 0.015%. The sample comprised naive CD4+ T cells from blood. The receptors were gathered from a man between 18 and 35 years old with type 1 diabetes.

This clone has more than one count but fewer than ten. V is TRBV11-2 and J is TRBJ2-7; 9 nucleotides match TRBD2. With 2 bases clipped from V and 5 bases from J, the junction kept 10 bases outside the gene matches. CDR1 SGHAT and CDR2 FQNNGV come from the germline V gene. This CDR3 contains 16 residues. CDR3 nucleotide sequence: TGTGCCAGCAGCTTACGGGCTAGCGGGGAAAGCAACGAGCAGTACTTC. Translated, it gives CASSLRASGESNEQYF. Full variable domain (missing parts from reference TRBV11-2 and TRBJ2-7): EAGVAQSPRYKIIEKRQSVAFWCNPISGHATLYWYQQILGQGPKLLIQFQNNGVVDDSQLPKDRFSAERLKGVDSTLKIQPAKLEDSAVYLCASSLRASGESNEQYFGPGTRLTVT.

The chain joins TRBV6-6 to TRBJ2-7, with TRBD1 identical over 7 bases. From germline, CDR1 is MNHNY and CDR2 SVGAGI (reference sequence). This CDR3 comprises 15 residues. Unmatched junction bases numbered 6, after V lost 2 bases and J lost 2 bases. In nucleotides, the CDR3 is TGTGCCAGCAGTTACGGGGACAGCAGGGCCTACGAGCAGTACTTC. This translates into CASSYGDSRAYEQYF.

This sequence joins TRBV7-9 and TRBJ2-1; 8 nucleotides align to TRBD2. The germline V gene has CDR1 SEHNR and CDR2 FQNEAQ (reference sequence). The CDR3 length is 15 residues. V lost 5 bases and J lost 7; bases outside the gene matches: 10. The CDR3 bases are TGTGCCAGCAGCCTCCCCGGGACTAGGTCTAATGAGCAGTTCTTC. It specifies CASSLPGTRSNEQFF.

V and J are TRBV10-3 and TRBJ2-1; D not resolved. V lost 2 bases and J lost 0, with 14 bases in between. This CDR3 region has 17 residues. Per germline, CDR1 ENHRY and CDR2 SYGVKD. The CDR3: CAISEPRGTSSYNEQFF. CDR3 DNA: TGTGCCATCAGTGAGCCCCGAGGCACGAGCTCCTACAATGAGCAGTTCTTC.

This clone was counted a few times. The DNA of the CDR3 is TGCAGCGTTGGGGGAAGGGGCTCTAACTATGGCTACACCTTC. It is translated as CSVGGRGSNYGYTF. The chain carries TRBV29-1 and TRBJ1-2; weak D call: TRBD1 (5 bases). Trimming removed 4 bases from V and 0 bases from J, with 12 bases in between. CDR3 length: 14 residues. Germline CDR1 reads SQVTM; CDR2 reads ANQGSEA.

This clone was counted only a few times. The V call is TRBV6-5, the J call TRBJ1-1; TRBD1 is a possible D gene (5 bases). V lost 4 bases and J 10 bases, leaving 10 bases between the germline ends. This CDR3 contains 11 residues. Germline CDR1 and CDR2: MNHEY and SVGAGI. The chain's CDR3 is CASSSTVGAFF. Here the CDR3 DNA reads TGTGCCAGCAGTTCGACAGTAGGAGCTTTCTTT.

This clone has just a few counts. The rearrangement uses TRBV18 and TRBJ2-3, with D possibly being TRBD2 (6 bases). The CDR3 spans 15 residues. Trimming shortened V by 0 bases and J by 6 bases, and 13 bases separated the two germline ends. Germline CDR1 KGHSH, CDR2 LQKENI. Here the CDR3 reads CASSPPGQGRDTQYF. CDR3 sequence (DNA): TGTGCCAGCTCACCACCAGGCCAAGGGAGGGATACGCAGTATTTT.

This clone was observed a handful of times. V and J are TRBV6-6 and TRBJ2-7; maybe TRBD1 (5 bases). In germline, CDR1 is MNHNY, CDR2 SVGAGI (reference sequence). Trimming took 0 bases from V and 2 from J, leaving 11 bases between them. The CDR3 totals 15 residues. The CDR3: CASSYSIGHPYEQYF. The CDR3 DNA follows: TGTGCCAGCAGTTACTCGATTGGACATCCCTACGAGCAGTACTTC.

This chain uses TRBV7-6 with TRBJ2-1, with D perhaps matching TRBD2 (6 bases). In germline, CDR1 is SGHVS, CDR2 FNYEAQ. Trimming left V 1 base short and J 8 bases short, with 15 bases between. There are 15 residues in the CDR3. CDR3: CASSLGPGEQYEQFF. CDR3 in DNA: TGTGCCAGCAGCTTAGGTCCGGGAGAGCAGTATGAGCAGTTCTTC.

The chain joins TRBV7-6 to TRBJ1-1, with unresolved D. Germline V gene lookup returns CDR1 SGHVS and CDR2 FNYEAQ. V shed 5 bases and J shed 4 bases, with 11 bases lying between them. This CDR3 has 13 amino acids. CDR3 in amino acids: CASSEGSTTEAFF. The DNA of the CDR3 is TGTGCCAGCAGCGAGGGATCTACCACTGAAGCTTTCTTT.

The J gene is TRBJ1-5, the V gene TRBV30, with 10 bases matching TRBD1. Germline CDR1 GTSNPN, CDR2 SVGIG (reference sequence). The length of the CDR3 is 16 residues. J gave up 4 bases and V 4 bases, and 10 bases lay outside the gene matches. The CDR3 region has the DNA TGTGCCTGGACCGCAGGGACAGGGGTTCCGAATCAGCCCCAGCATTTT. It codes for CAWTAGTGVPNQPQHF.

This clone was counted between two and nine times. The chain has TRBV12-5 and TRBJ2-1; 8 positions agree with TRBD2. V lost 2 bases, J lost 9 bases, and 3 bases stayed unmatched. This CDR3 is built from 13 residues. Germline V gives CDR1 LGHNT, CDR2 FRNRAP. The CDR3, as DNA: TGTGCTAGTGGTTTGAGGACTAGCAGTGAGCAGTTCTTC. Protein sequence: CASGLRTSSEQFF.

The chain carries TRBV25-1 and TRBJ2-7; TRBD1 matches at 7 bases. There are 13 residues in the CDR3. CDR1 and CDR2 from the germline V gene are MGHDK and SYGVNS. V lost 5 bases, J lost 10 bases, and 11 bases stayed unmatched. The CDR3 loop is CASSFTGEGYQYF. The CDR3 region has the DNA TGTGCCAGCAGTTTTACAGGGGAAGGATACCAGTACTTC.

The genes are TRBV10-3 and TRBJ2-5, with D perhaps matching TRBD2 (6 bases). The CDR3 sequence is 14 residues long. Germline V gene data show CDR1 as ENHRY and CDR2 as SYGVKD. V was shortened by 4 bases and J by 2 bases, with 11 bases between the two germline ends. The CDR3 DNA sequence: TGTGCCATCAGTGGCCACGGGGGACAAGAGACCCAGTACTTC. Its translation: CAISGHGGQETQYF.

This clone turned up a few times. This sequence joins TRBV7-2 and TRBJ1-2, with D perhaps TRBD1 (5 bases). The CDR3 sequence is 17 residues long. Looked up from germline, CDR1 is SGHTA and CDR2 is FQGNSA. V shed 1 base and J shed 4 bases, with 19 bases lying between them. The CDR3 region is CASSLVPPSREAYGYTF. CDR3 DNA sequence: TGTGCCAGCAGCTTAGTGCCTCCTTCCAGGGAGGCCTATGGCTACACCTTC.

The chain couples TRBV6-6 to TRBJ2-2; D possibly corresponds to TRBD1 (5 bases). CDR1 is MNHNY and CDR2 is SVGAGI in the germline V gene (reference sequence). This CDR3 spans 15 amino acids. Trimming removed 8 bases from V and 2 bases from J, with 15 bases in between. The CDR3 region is CASRVGQGNTGELFF. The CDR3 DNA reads TGTGCCAGCCGGGTGGGGCAGGGCAACACCGGGGAGCTGTTTTTT.

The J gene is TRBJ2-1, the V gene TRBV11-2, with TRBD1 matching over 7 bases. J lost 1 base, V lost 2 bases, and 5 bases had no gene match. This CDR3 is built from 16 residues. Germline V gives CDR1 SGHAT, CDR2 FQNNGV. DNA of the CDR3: TGTGCCAGCAGCTTACTTCCGGGACAGTCCTACAATGAGCAGTTCTTC. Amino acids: CASSLLPGQSYNEQFF.

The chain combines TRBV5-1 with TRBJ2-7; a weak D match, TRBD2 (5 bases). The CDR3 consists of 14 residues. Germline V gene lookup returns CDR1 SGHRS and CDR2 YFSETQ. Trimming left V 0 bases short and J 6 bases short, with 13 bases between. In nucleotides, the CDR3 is TGCGCCAGCAGCTTGGCGGAGCGGCGTCTCGAGCAGTACTTC. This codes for CASSLAERRLEQYF.